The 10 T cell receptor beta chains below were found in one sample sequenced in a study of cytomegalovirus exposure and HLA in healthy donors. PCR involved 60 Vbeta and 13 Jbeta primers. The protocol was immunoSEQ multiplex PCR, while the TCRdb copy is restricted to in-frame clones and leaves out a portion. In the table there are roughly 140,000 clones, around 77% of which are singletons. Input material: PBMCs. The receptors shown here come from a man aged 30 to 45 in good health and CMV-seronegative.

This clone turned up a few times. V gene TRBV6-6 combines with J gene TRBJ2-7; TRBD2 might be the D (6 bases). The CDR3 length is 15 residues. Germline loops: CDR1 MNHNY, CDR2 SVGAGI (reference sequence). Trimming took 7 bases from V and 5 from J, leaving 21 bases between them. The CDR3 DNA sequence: TGTGCCAGCACCCCCGTCGGGAGTGTGAGGAACGAGCAGTACTTC. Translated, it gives CASTPVGSVRNEQYF.

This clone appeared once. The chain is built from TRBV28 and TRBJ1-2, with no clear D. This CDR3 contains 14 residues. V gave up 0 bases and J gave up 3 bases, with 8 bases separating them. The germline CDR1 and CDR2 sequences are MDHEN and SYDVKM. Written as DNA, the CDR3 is TGTGCCAGCAGTTTATGGGGCCAGTACTATGGCTACACCTTC. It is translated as CASSLWGQYYGYTF.

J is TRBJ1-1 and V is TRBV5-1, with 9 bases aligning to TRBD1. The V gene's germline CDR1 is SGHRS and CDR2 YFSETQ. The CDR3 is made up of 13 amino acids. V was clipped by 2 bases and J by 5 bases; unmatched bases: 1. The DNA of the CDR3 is TGCGCCAGCAGCTTTGGGACAGGGACTGAAGCTTTCTTT. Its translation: CASSFGTGTEAFF.

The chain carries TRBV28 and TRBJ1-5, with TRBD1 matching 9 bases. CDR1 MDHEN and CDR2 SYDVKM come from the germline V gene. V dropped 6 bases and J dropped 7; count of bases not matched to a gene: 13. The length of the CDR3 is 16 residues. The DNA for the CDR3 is TGTGCCAGCAGCACTACAGGGGGCGGGATCAGCCAGCCCCAGCATTTT. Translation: CASSTTGGGISQPQHF.

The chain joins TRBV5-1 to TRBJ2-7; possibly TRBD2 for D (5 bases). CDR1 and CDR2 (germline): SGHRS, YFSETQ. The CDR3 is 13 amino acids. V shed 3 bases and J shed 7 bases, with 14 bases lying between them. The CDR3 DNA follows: TGCGCCAGCAGCTACACGGCGACGGGAGAGCAGTACTTC. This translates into CASSYTATGEQYF.

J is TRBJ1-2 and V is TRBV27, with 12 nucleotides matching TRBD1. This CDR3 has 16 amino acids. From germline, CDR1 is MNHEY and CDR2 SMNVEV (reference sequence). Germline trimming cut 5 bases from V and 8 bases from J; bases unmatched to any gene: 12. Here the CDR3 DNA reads TGTGCCAGCAGTCCCTGGGACAGGGGGCTGGCGGGGGGCTACACCTTC. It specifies CASSPWDRGLAGGYTF.

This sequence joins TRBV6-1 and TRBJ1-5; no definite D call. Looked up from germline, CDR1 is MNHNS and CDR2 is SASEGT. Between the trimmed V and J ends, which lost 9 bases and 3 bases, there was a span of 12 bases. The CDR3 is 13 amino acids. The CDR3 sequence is CASKQTNNQPQHF. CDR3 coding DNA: TGTGCCAGTAAACAGACGAACAATCAGCCCCAGCATTTT.

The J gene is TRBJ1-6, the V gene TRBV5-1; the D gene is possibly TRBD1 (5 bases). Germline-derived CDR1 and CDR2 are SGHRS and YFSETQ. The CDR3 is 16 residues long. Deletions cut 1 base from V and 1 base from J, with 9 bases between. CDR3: CASSLIGGSYNSPLHF. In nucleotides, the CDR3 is TGCGCCAGCAGCTTGATCGGGGGATCCTATAATTCACCCCTCCACTTT.

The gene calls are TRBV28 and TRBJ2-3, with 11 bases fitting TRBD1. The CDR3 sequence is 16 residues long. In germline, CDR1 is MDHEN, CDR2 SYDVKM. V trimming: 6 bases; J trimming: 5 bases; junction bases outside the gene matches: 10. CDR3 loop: CASSPLGQGAIDTQYF. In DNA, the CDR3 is TGTGCCAGCAGCCCCCTCGGACAGGGGGCCATAGATACGCAGTATTTT.

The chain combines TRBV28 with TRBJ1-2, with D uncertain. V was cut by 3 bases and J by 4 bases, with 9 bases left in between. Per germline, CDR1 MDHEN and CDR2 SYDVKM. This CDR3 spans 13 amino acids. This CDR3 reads CASSLVQSYGYTF. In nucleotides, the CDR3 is TGTGCCAGCAGTTTGGTACAAAGCTATGGCTACACCTTC.